The 13 T cell receptor beta chains given below trace back to one sample, sequenced in a study of cytomegalovirus exposure and HLA in healthy donors. A multiplex PCR was run with 60 Vbeta primers and 13 Jbeta primers. The assay was immunoSEQ multiplex PCR, and TCRdb's table has in-frame clones only and misses some. Among about 130,000 clones, 70% to 90% were seen once, and the ten largest hold around 1.7%. Material: PBMCs. These receptors were obtained from a boy between 10 and 17 years old in good health and CMV-seronegative.

This chain uses TRBV5-1 with TRBJ2-1; D remains unclear. Looked up from germline, CDR1 is SGHRS and CDR2 is YFSETQ. The CDR3 is 14 amino acids. V lost 2 bases and J lost 6, with 12 bases in between. CDR3 amino acids: CASSFSTIINEQFF. CDR3 bases: TGCGCCAGCAGCTTCAGTACGATCATCAATGAGCAGTTCTTC. The full variable domain, with the rest looked up from reference TRBV5-1 and TRBJ2-1, is KAGVTQTPRYLIKTRGQQVTLSCSPISGHRSVSWYQQTPGQGLQFLFEYFSETQRNKGNFPGRFSGRQFSNSRSEMNVSTLELGDSALYLCASSFSTIINEQFFGPGTRLTVL.

This rearrangement joins TRBV27 to TRBJ2-7, with 9 bases that match TRBD2. The V gene's germline CDR1 is MNHEY and CDR2 SMNVEV (reference sequence). This CDR3 has 14 residues. With 6 bases clipped from V and 2 bases from J, the junction kept 5 bases outside the gene matches. The CDR3 spells CASRAAGGTYEQYF. The CDR3 nucleotides are TGTGCCAGCAGAGCAGCGGGAGGAACCTACGAGCAGTACTTC.

The rearrangement links TRBV7-2 to TRBJ1-2, with D unresolved. Germline CDR1 is SGHTA and CDR2 is FQGNSA. The CDR3 has 15 residues. Trimming left V 1 base short and J 0 bases short, with 9 bases between. CDR3 in DNA: TGTGCCAGCAGCTTAGGCCTCACTTCTAACTATGGCTACACCTTC. Translation: CASSLGLTSNYGYTF. The full variable domain, in which reference TRBV7-2 and TRBJ1-2 provide the parts outside the CDR3, is GAGVSQSPSNKVTEKGKDVELRCDPISGHTALYWYRQSLGQGLEFLIYFQGNSAPDKSGLPSDRFSAERTGGSVSTLTIQRTQQEDSAVYLCASSLGLTSNYGYTFGSGTRLTVV.

The chain recombines TRBV4-2 with TRBJ1-5; weak D call: TRBD1 (5 bases). Trimming removed 3 bases from V and 6 bases from J, with 12 bases in between. The V gene's germline CDR1 is LGHNA and CDR2 YNFKEQ. The CDR3 consists of 14 residues. This CDR3 is CASSQEGLGQPQHF. The CDR3 DNA follows: TGTGCCAGCAGCCAGGAGGGGCTTGGTCAGCCCCAGCATTTT.

Only a few counts were recorded for this clone. This sequence joins TRBV19 and TRBJ1-1; 7 positions agree with TRBD1. Trimming cost V 5 bases and J 0 bases; bases outside gene matches: 6. CDR3 size: 15 residues. CDR1 and CDR2 from the germline V gene are LNHDA and SQIVND (reference sequence). For the CDR3, the DNA is TGTGCCAGTAGTCCTCGGGACAGCATGAACACTGAAGCTTTCTTT. It specifies CASSPRDSMNTEAFF.

CDR3 region: CASRARIQGEKLFF. In DNA form, the CDR3 reads TGTGCCAGCAGGGCCAGGATCCAAGGAGAAAAACTGTTTTTT. This chain links TRBV27 with TRBJ1-4, with D hard to call. In germline, CDR1 is MNHEY, CDR2 SMNVEV (reference sequence). V shed 6 bases and J shed 8 bases, with 16 bases lying between them. The CDR3 loop spans 14 amino acids.

J is TRBJ2-7 and V is TRBV10-2; D may be TRBD2 (5 bases). V lost 3 bases and J 3 bases, leaving 18 bases between the germline ends. The CDR3 runs to 16 residues. CDR1 WSHSY and CDR2 SAAADI come from the germline V gene. CDR3 bases: TGCGCCAGCAGTGACCACGGACTGACGGGTAACTACGAGCAGTACTTC. It encodes CASSDHGLTGNYEQYF.

This clone was counted a single time. The J gene is TRBJ1-5, the V gene TRBV2; tentatively, D is TRBD1 (6 bases). This CDR3 has 14 residues. Looked up from germline, CDR1 is SNHLY and CDR2 is FYNNEI. The V end lost 2 bases, the J end lost 5 bases, and 10 bases lay between the germline ends. CDR3 amino acids: CASSERGFHQPQHF. In DNA, the CDR3 is TGTGCCAGCAGTGAAAGGGGGTTCCATCAGCCCCAGCATTTT.

This clone was observed a few times. J is TRBJ1-1 and V is TRBV27, with D possibly being TRBD1 (5 bases). V shed 5 bases and J shed 5 bases, with 18 bases lying between them. The CDR3 has 15 residues. Per germline, CDR1 MNHEY and CDR2 SMNVEV (reference sequence). In DNA, the CDR3 is TGTGCCAGCAGTGCAGGGACGGCGGGGGGTACTGAAGCTTTCTTT. It codes for CASSAGTAGGTEAFF.

CDR3 nucleotides: TGTGCCAGCAGCCTCAAGACTAGCGGGGAGACCCAGTACTTC. It specifies CASSLKTSGETQYF. The chain couples TRBV13 to TRBJ2-5; 10 nucleotides match TRBD2. Looked up from germline, CDR1 is PRHDT and CDR2 is FYEKMQ (reference sequence). The V and J ends lost 5 bases and 5 bases, in that order; junction bases with no gene match: 5. The CDR3 runs to 14 residues.

V and J are TRBV5-6 and TRBJ1-1; tentatively, D is TRBD1 (6 bases). The CDR3 runs 15 residues. Germline V gene data show CDR1 as SGHDT and CDR2 as YYEEEE. V gave up 4 bases and J gave up 1 base, with 14 bases separating them. CDR3 loop: CASSLPDRPNTEAFF. The CDR3 nucleotides are TGTGCCAGCAGCCTCCCCGACAGGCCGAACACTGAAGCTTTCTTT.

The chain recombines TRBV14 with TRBJ2-2, with 7 bases identical to TRBD1. The CDR3 covers 14 residues. The V gene end was trimmed by 2 bases and the J gene end by 6 bases; junction bases not matched to a gene: 3. Germline values: CDR1 SGHDN, CDR2 FVKESK. CDR3 nucleotide sequence: TGTGCCAGCAGCCAACCACAGGGGCCCGGGGAGCTGTTTTTT. The encoded protein is CASSQPQGPGELFF.

This sequence joins TRBV5-1 and TRBJ1-1; 12 nucleotides match TRBD1. The CDR3 is 14 residues long. V lost 4 bases and J lost 10; bases outside the gene matches: 8. Germline V gene sequence: CDR1 SGHRS, CDR2 YFSETQ. This chain's CDR3 is CASSDGTGGASAFF. CDR3 sequence (DNA): TGCGCCAGCAGCGATGGGACAGGGGGCGCTTCAGCTTTCTTT.